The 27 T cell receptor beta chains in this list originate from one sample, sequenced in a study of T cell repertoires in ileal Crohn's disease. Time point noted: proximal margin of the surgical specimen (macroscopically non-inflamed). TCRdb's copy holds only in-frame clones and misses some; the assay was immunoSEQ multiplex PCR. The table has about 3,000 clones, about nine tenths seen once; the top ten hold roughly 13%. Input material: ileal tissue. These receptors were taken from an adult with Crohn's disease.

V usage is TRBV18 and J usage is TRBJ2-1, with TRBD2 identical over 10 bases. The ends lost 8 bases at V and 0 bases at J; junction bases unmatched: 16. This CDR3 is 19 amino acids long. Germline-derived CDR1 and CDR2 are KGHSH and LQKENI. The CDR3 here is CASPHKVLAGGPSYNEQFF. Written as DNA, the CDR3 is TGTGCCAGCCCGCATAAGGTTTTAGCGGGAGGTCCCTCCTACAATGAGCAGTTCTTC.

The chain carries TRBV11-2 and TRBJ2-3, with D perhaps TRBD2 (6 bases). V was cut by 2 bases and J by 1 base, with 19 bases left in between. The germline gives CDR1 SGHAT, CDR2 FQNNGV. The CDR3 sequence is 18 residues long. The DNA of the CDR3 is TGTGCCAGCAGCTTATTCAGAATGGGGCGGGATGGCACAGATACGCAGTATTTT. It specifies CASSLFRMGRDGTDTQYF.

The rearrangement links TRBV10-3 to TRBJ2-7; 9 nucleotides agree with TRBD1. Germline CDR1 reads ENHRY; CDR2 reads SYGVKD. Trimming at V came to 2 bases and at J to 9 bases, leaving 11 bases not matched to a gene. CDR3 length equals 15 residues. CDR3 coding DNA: TGTGCCATCAGTGAGGGGGGGACAGGGACTCGGTGGCAGTACTTC. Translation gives CAISEGGTGTRWQYF.

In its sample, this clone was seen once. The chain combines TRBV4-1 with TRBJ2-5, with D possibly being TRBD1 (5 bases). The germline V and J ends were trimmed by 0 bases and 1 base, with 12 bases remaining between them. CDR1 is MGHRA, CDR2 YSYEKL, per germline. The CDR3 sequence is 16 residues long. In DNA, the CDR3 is TGCGCCAGCAGCCAAGATGGGGCAAGATTCCAAGAGACCCAGTACTTC. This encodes CASSQDGARFQETQYF.

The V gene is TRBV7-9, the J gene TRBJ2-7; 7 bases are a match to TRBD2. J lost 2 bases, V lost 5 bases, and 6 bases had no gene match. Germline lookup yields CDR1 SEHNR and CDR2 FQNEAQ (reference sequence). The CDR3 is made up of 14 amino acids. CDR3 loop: CASSPDLAAYEQYF. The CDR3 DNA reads TGTGCCAGCAGCCCCGATCTAGCGGCCTACGAGCAGTACTTC. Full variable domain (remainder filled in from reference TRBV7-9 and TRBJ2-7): DTGVSQNPRHKITKRGQNVTFRCDPISEHNRLYWYRQTLGQGPEFLTYFQNEAQLEKSRLLSDRFSAERPKGSFSTLEIQRTEQGDSAMYLCASSPDLAAYEQYFGPGTRLTVT.

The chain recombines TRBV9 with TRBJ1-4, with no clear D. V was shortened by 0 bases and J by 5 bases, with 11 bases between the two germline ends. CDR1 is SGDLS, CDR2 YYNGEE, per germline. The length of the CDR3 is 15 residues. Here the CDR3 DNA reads TGTGCCAGCAGCGTAGGGGCCAGCCAAAATGAAAAACTGTTTTTT. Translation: CASSVGASQNEKLFF.

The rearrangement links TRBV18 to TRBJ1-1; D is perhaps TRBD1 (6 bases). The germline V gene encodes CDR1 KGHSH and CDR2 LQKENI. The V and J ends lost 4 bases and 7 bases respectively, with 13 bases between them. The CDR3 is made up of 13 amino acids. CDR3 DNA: TGTGCCAGCTCACTAGCAGGGGAAGGTGAAGCTTTCTTT. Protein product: CASSLAGEGEAFF. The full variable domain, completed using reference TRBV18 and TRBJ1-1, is NAGVMQNPRHLVRRRGQEARLRCSPMKGHSHVYWYRQLPEEGLKFMVYLQKENIIDESGMPKERFSAEFPKEGPSILRIQQVVRGDSAAYFCASSLAGEGEAFFGQGTRLTVV.

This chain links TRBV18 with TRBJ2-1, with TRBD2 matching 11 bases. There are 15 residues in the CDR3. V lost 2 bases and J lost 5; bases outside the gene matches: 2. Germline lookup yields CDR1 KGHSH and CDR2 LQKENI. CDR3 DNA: TGTGCCAGCTCACCAGGACTAGCGGGCGACAATGAGCAGTTCTTC. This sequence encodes CASSPGLAGDNEQFF.

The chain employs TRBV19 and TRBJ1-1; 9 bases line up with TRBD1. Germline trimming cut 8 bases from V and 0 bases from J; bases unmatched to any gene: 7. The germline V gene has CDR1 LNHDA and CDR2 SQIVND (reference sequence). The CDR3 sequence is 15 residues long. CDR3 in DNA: TGTGCCAGTGTAGACAGGGGGAACTTGAACACTGAAGCTTTCTTT. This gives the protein CASVDRGNLNTEAFF.

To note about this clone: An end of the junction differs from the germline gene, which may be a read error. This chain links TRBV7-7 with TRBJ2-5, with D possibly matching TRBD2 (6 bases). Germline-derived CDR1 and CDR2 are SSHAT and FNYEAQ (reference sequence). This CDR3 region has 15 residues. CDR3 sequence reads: CASSSGTQGQETQYF. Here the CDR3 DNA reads TGTGCTAGCAGCTCCGGGACTCAGGGACAAGAGACCCAGTACTTC.

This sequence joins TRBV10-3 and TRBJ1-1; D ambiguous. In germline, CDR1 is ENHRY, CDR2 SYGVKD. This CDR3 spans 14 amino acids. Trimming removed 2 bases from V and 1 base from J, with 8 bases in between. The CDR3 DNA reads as TGTGCCATCAGTGAGCTAAACAGGAACACTGAAGCTTTCTTT. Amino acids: CAISELNRNTEAFF.

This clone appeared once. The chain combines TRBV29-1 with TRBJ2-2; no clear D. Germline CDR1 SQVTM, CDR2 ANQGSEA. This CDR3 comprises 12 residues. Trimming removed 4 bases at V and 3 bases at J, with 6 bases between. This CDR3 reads CSVGEYTGELFF. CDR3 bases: TGCAGCGTTGGGGAATACACCGGGGAGCTGTTTTTT.

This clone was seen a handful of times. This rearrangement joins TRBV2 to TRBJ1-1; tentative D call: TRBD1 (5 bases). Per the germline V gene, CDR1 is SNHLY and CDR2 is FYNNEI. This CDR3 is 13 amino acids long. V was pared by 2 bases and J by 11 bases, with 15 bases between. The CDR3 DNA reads TGTGCCAGCAGTGAAAACTTGGCAGGGATGGCTTTCTTT. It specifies CASSENLAGMAFF.

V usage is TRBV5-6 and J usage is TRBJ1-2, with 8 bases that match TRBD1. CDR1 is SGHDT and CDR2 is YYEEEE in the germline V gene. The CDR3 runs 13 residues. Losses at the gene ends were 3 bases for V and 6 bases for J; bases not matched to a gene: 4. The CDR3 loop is CASSYGQGHGYTF. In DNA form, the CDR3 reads TGTGCCAGCAGCTACGGACAGGGTCATGGCTACACCTTC.

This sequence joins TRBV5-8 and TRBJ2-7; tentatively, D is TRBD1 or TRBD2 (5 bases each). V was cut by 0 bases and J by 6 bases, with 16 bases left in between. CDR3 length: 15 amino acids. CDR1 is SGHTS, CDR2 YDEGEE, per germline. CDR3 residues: CASSLAWAGTGEQYF. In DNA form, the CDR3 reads TGTGCCAGCAGCTTGGCTTGGGCAGGGACCGGCGAGCAGTACTTC.

For the CDR3, the DNA is TGTGCCAGCGGGCCAGGGTGGCTATATCTGGCCACCTACGAGCAGTACTTC. Translated, it gives CASGPGWLYLATYEQYF. The chain couples TRBV2 to TRBJ2-7; possible D gene TRBD1, 5 bases. Trimming took 8 bases from V and 2 from J, leaving 25 bases between them. Germline V CDR1 and CDR2: SNHLY, FYNNEI. CDR3 length: 17 residues. The whole variable domain, remainder taken from reference TRBV2 and TRBJ2-7, is EPEVTQTPSHQVTQMGQEVILRCVPISNHLYFYWYRQILGQKVEFLVSFYNNEISEKSEIFDDQFSVERPDGSNFTLKIRSTKLEDSAMYFCASGPGWLYLATYEQYFGPGTRLTVT.

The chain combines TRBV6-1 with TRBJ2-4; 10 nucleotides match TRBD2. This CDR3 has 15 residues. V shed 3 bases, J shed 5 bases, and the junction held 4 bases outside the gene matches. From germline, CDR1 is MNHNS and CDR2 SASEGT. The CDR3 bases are TGTGCCAGCAGTGAGCTAGCGGGAGCGGAAAACATTCAGTACTTC. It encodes CASSELAGAENIQYF.

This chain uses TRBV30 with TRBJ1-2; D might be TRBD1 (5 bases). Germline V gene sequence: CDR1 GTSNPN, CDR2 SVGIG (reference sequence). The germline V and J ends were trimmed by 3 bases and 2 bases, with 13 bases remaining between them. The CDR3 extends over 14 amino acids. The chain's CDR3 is CAWRGGEKNYGYTF. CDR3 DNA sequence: TGTGCCTGGAGGGGGGGAGAGAAAAACTATGGCTACACCTTC. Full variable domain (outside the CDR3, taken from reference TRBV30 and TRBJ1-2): SQTIHQWPATLVQPVGSPLSLECTVEGTSNPNLYWYRQAAGRGLQLLFYSVGIGQISSEVPQNLSASRPQDRQFILSSKKLLLSDSGFYLCAWRGGEKNYGYTFGSGTRLTVV.

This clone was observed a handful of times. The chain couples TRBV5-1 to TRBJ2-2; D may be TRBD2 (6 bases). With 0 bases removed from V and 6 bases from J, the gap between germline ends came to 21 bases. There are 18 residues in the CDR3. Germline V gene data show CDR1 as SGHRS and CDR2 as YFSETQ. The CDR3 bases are TGCGCCAGCAGCTTGGCCGTTAACCCCCGTTGGGAGGCCGGGGAGCTGTTTTTT. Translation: CASSLAVNPRWEAGELFF.

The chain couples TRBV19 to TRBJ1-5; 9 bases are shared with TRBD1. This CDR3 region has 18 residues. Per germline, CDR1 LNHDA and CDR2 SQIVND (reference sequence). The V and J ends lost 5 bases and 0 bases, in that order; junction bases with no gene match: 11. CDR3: CASSVPGTGYYSNQPQHF. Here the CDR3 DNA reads TGTGCCAGTAGTGTGCCAGGGACAGGGTATTATAGCAATCAGCCCCAGCATTTT.

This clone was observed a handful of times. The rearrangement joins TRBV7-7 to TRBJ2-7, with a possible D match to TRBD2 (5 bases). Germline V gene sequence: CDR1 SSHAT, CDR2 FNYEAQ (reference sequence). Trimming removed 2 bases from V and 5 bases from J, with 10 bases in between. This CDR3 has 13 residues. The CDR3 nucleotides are TGTGCCAGCAGCTTATTCGTCGGGGACGAGCAGTACTTC. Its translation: CASSLFVGDEQYF.

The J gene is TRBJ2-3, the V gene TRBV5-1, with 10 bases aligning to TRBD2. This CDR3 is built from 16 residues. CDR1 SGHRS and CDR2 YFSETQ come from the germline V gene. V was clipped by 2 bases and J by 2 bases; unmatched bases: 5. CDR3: CASSFTGTSATDTQYF. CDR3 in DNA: TGCGCCAGCAGCTTCACCGGGACTAGCGCCACAGATACGCAGTATTTT.

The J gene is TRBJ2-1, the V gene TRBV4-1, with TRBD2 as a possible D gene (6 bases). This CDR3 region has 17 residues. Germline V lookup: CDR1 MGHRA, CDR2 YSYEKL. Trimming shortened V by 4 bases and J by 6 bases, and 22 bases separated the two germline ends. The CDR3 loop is CASSPAPGRELGNEQFF. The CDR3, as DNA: TGCGCCAGCAGCCCAGCTCCGGGTCGGGAGTTAGGCAATGAGCAGTTCTTC.

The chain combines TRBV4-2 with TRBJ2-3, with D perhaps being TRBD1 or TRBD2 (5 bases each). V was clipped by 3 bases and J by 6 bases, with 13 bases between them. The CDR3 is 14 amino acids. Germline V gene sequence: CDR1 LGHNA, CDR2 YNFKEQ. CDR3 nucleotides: TGTGCCAGCAGCCAGGACTCAGGGACCGATACGCAGTATTTT. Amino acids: CASSQDSGTDTQYF.

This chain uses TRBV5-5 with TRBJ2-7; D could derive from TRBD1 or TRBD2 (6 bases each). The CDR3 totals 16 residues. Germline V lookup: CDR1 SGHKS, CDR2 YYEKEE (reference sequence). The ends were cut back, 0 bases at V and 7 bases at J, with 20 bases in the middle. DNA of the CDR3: TGTGCCAGCAGCTTGGACCCTTGGGGGGCCAGGCGGGAGCAGTACTTC. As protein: CASSLDPWGARREQYF.

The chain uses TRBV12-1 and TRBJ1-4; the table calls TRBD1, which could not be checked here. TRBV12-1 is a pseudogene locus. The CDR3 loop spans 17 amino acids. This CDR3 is CASSFGREERTNEKLFF. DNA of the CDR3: TGTGCCAGCAGCTTTGGCAGGGAAGAGCGAACTAATGAAAAACTGTTTTTT.

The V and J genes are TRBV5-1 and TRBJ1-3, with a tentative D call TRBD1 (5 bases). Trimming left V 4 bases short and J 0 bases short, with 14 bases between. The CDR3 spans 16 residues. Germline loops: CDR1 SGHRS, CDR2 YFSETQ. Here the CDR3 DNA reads TGCGCCAGCAGCCCATCCCAGGGACGCTCTGGAAACACCATATATTTT. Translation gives CASSPSQGRSGNTIYF.